Listed below are T cell receptor beta chains from one sample, sequenced in a study of human T cells and chemical hapten exposure. MiXCR, applied by TCRdb to the RACE reads, yields one record per CDR3 protein. There are under 200,000 distinct CDR3 sequences in the sample; about 14% occur only once, and about 1.7% lies in the top ten. The sample here was whole blood, taken in connection with sensitization to the hapten diphenylcyclopropenone (DPC). All receptors derive from a woman aged 25 to 39 with alopecia areata. Some clones in this sample may be carry-over from other donors' samples. The CDR3 runs from the conserved cysteine through the conserved F or W. Fields, in order: CDR3 DNA, CDR3 protein, clone size, CDR3 length, V gene, D gene, J gene. A D gene is named only where the DNA matches it firmly. Expanded clones get a size class; other rows say once, few or many, or leave the size out.

CDR3nt: TGTGCCAGCAGCCTGATGACAGGGGATGGCTACACCTTC
CDR3aa: CASSLMTGDGYTF
abundance: few
len: 13
v_gene: TRBV11-2
d_gene: TRBD1
j_gene: TRBJ1-2

CDR3nt: TGTGCCACCAGCAGAGCGCAGGGGATCTACGAGCAGTACTTC
CDR3aa: CATSRAQGIYEQYF
abundance: -
len: 14
v_gene: TRBV15
d_gene: -
j_gene: TRBJ2-7

CDR3nt: TGTGCCAGCAGCCGAGAGGTCCGTAAAGGGAGATCACCCCTCCACTTT
CDR3aa: CASSREVRKGRSPLHF
abundance: -
len: 16
v_gene: TRBV4-2
d_gene: -
j_gene: TRBJ1-6

CDR3nt: TGTGCCAGCAGCACGACTAGATCCACAGATACGCAGTATTTT
CDR3aa: CASSTTRSTDTQYF
abundance: many
len: 14
v_gene: TRBV7-9
d_gene: -
j_gene: TRBJ2-3

CDR3nt: TGTGCCAGCAGCCCCATGGGCGGACGGAGGGCTGAAGCTTTCTTT
CDR3aa: CASSPMGGRRAEAFF
abundance: few
len: 15
v_gene: TRBV6-2/TRBV6-3
d_gene: -
j_gene: TRBJ1-1

CDR3nt: TGCGCCAGCAGCCAAGATATCGCAGGGGCCAGGGAGCTGTTTTTT
CDR3aa: CASSQDIAGARELFF
abundance: -
len: 15
v_gene: TRBV4-1
d_gene: -
j_gene: TRBJ2-2

CDR3nt: TGCAGCGTCGGGACAGGGGGGACAGATACGCAGTATTTT
CDR3aa: CSVGTGGTDTQYF
abundance: many
len: 13
v_gene: TRBV29-1
d_gene: TRBD1
j_gene: TRBJ2-3

CDR3nt: TGTGCCAGCAGTTACTCGGTTACAGGGTATGGCTACACCTTC
CDR3aa: CASSYSVTGYGYTF
abundance: few
len: 14
v_gene: TRBV6-5
d_gene: -
j_gene: TRBJ1-2

CDR3nt: TGCAGCGTTGATCGGGGGAGCGGTACCGGGGAGCTGTTTTTT
CDR3aa: CSVDRGSGTGELFF
abundance: -
len: 14
v_gene: TRBV29-1
d_gene: -
j_gene: TRBJ2-2

CDR3nt: TGTGCCAGCAGCTTAATGGGCAGGGAGGGCACTGAAGCTTTCTTT
CDR3aa: CASSLMGREGTEAFF
abundance: few
len: 15
v_gene: TRBV7-9
d_gene: -
j_gene: TRBJ1-1

CDR3nt: TGTGCCAGCAGTTCCGCGGGCGCTAGCACAGATACGCAGTATTTT
CDR3aa: CASSSAGASTDTQYF
abundance: -
len: 15
v_gene: TRBV28
d_gene: -
j_gene: TRBJ2-3

CDR3nt: TGCGCCAGCAGCCAAGACACCGGGACTGGCGAGCAGTACTTC
CDR3aa: CASSQDTGTGEQYF
abundance: -
len: 14
v_gene: TRBV4-3
d_gene: -
j_gene: TRBJ2-7

CDR3nt: TGCAGTGCTAGGTCCTTAAGAGGGCAGAGCTCCTACAATGAGCAGTTCTTC
CDR3aa: CSARSLRGQSSYNEQFF
abundance: -
len: 17
v_gene: TRBV20-1
d_gene: -
j_gene: TRBJ2-1

CDR3nt: TGTGCCAGTGGGGTGGATTATAGCAATCAGCCCCAGCATTTT
CDR3aa: CASGVDYSNQPQHF
abundance: many
len: 14
v_gene: TRBV19
d_gene: -
j_gene: TRBJ1-5